This is a list of T cell receptor beta chains from one sample in a study of blood T cells in healthy people across ages. From the 5' RACE reads, TCRdb called clonotypes with MiXCR, one entry per CDR3 protein. The repertoire includes about 1.1 million distinct CDR3 sequences, around two fifths of them detected once, and about 12% sits in the top ten. The sequencing input was blood. These receptors all come from a man aged 18 to 29 in good health. Both conserved end residues are part of each CDR3. Fields, in order: clone size, D gene, V gene, J gene, CDR3 DNA, CDR3 protein. A D gene is named only where the DNA matches it firmly. Not every row has a clone size; where given, it reads once, few, many or a size class.

NA,NA,TRBV7-9,TRBJ1-2,TGTGCCAGCAGCTTACAAAGTTGGTATGGCTACACCTTC,CASSLQSWYGYTF
NA,NA,TRBV24-1,TRBJ2-1,TGTGCCACCAGTGATGTTTTCGGGGCCACCAATGAGCAGTTCTTC,CATSDVFGATNEQFF
NA,NA,TRBV20-1,TRBJ2-3,TGCAGTGCTCCATGGAGGGATACGCAGTATTTT,CSAPWRDTQYF
few,NA,TRBV5-1,TRBJ1-6,TGCGCCAGCAGTCCGGACAAAGACAATTCACCCCTCCACTTT,CASSPDKDNSPLHF
NA,TRBD2,TRBV25-1,TRBJ2-4,TGTGCCAGCAGTGAGGAGCTAGCGGGGGCCAACATTCAGTACTTC,CASSEELAGANIQYF
NA,NA,TRBV27,TRBJ1-1,TGTGCCAGCAGTCCTAGGCGACAGGCCTTGAACACTGAAGCTTTCTTT,CASSPRRQALNTEAFF
NA,NA,TRBV27,TRBJ1-5,TGTGCCAGCGGTTTCCTCCCCCCCGACAGCGGGAATCAGCCCCAGCATTTT,CASGFLPPDSGNQPQHF
few,NA,TRBV5-1,TRBJ2-5,TGCGCCAGCAGCGTATCCATAGGAGAGGGCCAAGAGACCCAGTACTTC,CASSVSIGEGQETQYF
few,NA,TRBV2,TRBJ1-1,TGTGCCAGCAGTGAAATGGTGCGGAACACTGAAGCTTTCTTT,CASSEMVRNTEAFF
NA,TRBD1,TRBV15,TRBJ1-1,TGTGCCACCAGCAGGCTCGACAGGGATGTCGCTGAAGCTTTCTTT,CATSRLDRDVAEAFF
NA,NA,TRBV20-1,TRBJ1-6,TGCAGTGCTAGAGTTTCCACAGGGAATTCACCCCTCCACTTT,CSARVSTGNSPLHF
NA,NA,TRBV18,TRBJ2-4,TGTGCCAGCTCACGGAGGATAGCCAAAAACATTCAGTACTTC,CASSRRIAKNIQYF
NA,TRBD1,TRBV25-1,TRBJ1-1,TGTGCCAGCAGTGAATCCGAGGACAGGGTGGCTGAAGCTTTCTTT,CASSESEDRVAEAFF
few,NA,TRBV29-1,TRBJ1-4,TGCAGCGCTCGGGTGGGATCCGTGGAAAAACTGTTTTTT,CSARVGSVEKLFF
NA,NA,TRBV6-6,TRBJ1-1,TGTGCCAGCAGTTACTCGGTTGACAGTTCCCACGAAGCTTTCTTT,CASSYSVDSSHEAFF
NA,TRBD1,TRBV7-9,TRBJ2-3,TGTGCCAGCACGGGACAGGGGGCACTGACAGATACGCAGTATTTT,CASTGQGALTDTQYF
NA,TRBD1,TRBV11-3,TRBJ1-2,TGTGCCAGCAGCTTAGCCGGACAGGGGAATGGCTACACCTTC,CASSLAGQGNGYTF
NA,TRBD1,TRBV27,TRBJ2-5,TGTGCCAGCAGTTTGCAGGGGGCTTTAGGGAATGAGCAGTACTTC,CASSLQGALGNEQYF
few,NA,TRBV12-3/TRBV12-4,TRBJ2-3,TGTGCCAGCAGTCCTCACCTCATTCCCGAGGGGCGAGGGGGCACAGATACGCAGTATTTT,CASSPHLIPEGRGGTDTQYF
few,NA,TRBV21-1,TRBJ1-5,NA,CASSPYSGQAFYSNQPQHF